Following are 22 T cell receptor beta chains from one sample sequenced in a study of cytomegalovirus exposure and HLA in healthy donors. PCR primers comprised 60 Vbeta and 13 Jbeta primers. TCRdb's table, derived via immunoSEQ multiplex PCR, lists solely in-frame clones and lacks some. The sample lists 85,000 to 95,000 clones, 74% occurring once. The sample comprised PBMCs. These receptors originate from a man aged 25-40 years in good health and CMV-seropositive.

The chain combines TRBV18 with TRBJ2-1; 10 positions match TRBD1. Germline assignment: CDR1 KGHSH and CDR2 LQKENI. This CDR3 comprises 20 residues. V shed 6 bases, J shed 8 bases, and the junction held 25 bases outside the gene matches. CDR3 DNA sequence: TGTGCCAGCTCGCAAAGGGACAGGGGTGAAGTGGGGCTATTATACGATGAGCAGTTCTTC. It encodes CASSQRDRGEVGLLYDEQFF.

This clone appeared once. The chain has TRBV7-6 and TRBJ1-2, with D tentatively TRBD1 (6 bases). CDR1 is SGHVS and CDR2 is FNYEAQ in the germline V gene. V dropped 0 bases and J dropped 2 bases, with 13 bases sitting between them. The CDR3 covers 16 residues. For the CDR3, the DNA is TGTGCCAGCAGCTTAGCCGGTAGACAGGCGAACTATGGCTACACCTTC. Translating gives CASSLAGRQANYGYTF. The full variable domain, its missing parts supplied by reference TRBV7-6 and TRBJ1-2, is GAGVSQSPRYKVTKRGQDVALRCDPISGHVSLYWYRQALGQGPEFLTYFNYEAQQDKSGLPNDRFSAERPEGSISTLTIQRTEQRDSAMYRCASSLAGRQANYGYTFGSGTRLTVV.

This chain connects TRBV11-3 to TRBJ2-1; 9 positions match TRBD1. The CDR3 consists of 13 residues. The germline V gene has CDR1 SGHNT and CDR2 YENEEA. V shed 8 bases and J 4 bases; nucleotides not matched to a gene: 3. This chain's CDR3 is CASGTGLYNEQFF. CDR3 DNA sequence: TGTGCCAGCGGGACAGGGCTTTACAATGAGCAGTTCTTC.

The V call is TRBV27, the J call TRBJ2-7, with 9 bases identical to TRBD1. Germline CDR1 MNHEY, CDR2 SMNVEV (reference sequence). CDR3 length: 16 residues. V shed 6 bases, J shed 2 bases, and the junction held 11 bases outside the gene matches. The CDR3 spells CASSRRPGQGTYEQYF. The CDR3 DNA sequence: TGTGCCAGCAGCCGGAGGCCGGGACAGGGTACCTACGAGCAGTACTTC.

This clone was found once. The V and J genes are TRBV19 and TRBJ2-6, with a weak D call TRBD1 (7 bases). Germline CDR1 is LNHDA and CDR2 is SQIVND (reference sequence). Deletions cut 6 bases from V and 2 bases from J, with 14 bases between. The CDR3 contains 16 residues. Written as DNA, the CDR3 is TGTGCCAGTAGGTGGGCAGGGGGGCCTGGGGCCAACGTCCTGACTTTC. Encoded protein: CASRWAGGPGANVLTF.

The chain couples TRBV2 to TRBJ1-1; D call uncertain. The CDR3 consists of 12 residues. V shed 8 bases and J shed 6 bases, with 13 bases lying between them. Germline CDR1 reads SNHLY; CDR2 reads FYNNEI. The CDR3 loop reads CASGEEYSEAFF. The CDR3 DNA is TGTGCCAGCGGGGAGGAATACTCTGAAGCTTTCTTT.

On this clone itself: Additional DNA sequences in this sample encode the identical CDR3. This chain uses TRBV4-2 with TRBJ2-1; 13 nucleotides match TRBD2. CDR3 size: 15 residues. Germline V CDR1 and CDR2: LGHNA, YNFKEQ. Germline trimming cut 3 bases from V and 5 bases from J; bases unmatched to any gene: 1. The CDR3 sequence is CASSQGTSGDNEQFF. The CDR3 DNA sequence: TGTGCCAGCAGCCAGGGGACTAGCGGGGACAATGAGCAGTTCTTC.

As for this clone: At one end, the junction sequence differs from germline, possibly due to a read error. The chain carries TRBV9 and TRBJ1-6, with 7 bases lining up with TRBD1. This CDR3 has 14 residues. Germline V lookup: CDR1 SGDLS, CDR2 YYNGEE. Here the CDR3 reads CASSVQGEGSPLNF. The CDR3 nucleotides read TGTGCCAGCAGCGTACAGGGGGAAGGGTCACCCCTCAACTTT.

This rearrangement joins TRBV27 to TRBJ2-3, with TRBD2 matching 14 bases. Trimming took 3 bases from V and 3 from J; bases not matched to a gene: 2. Germline CDR1 MNHEY, CDR2 SMNVEV (reference sequence). This CDR3 contains 16 residues. The CDR3 DNA follows: TGTGCCAGCAGTTTCCGGACTAGCGGGGGGACAGATACGCAGTATTTT. It encodes CASSFRTSGGTDTQYF.

The genes are TRBV2 and TRBJ2-4, with a weak D call TRBD2 (6 bases). This CDR3 has 16 residues. CDR1 is SNHLY, CDR2 FYNNEI, per germline. V was shortened by 0 bases and J by 0 bases, with 9 bases between the two germline ends. The CDR3 loop is CASSEARGLAKNIQYF. The CDR3 DNA is TGTGCCAGCAGTGAAGCGCGGGGACTAGCCAAAAACATTCAGTACTTC. The variable domain in full, with the rest retrieved from reference TRBV2 and TRBJ2-4, is EPEVTQTPSHQVTQMGQEVILRCVPISNHLYFYWYRQILGQKVEFLVSFYNNEISEKSEIFDDQFSVERPDGSNFTLKIRSTKLEDSAMYFCASSEARGLAKNIQYFGAGTRLSVL.

The genes are TRBV14 and TRBJ2-7, with 9 bases identical to TRBD1. The CDR3 is 15 amino acids. The V gene's germline CDR1 is SGHDN and CDR2 FVKESK. The V segment lost 3 bases and the J segment 6 bases; nucleotides outside the gene matches: 9. The CDR3 sequence is CASSQVWDRAGEQYF. DNA of the CDR3: TGTGCCAGCAGCCAGGTCTGGGACAGGGCGGGCGAGCAGTACTTC.

The chain employs TRBV5-1 and TRBJ2-2; 8 bases are shared with TRBD1. J lost 0 bases, V lost 3 bases, and 1 base had no gene match. The CDR3 loop spans 15 amino acids. Per germline, CDR1 SGHRS and CDR2 YFSETQ. The CDR3 spells CASSSGQANTGELFF. The CDR3 DNA sequence: TGCGCCAGCAGCTCGGGACAGGCGAACACCGGGGAGCTGTTTTTT.

This chain connects TRBV28 to TRBJ2-3, with TRBD2 matching 7 bases. This CDR3 comprises 15 residues. The trim removed 2 bases at V and 1 base at J, leaving 3 bases unmatched. Germline CDR1 and CDR2: MDHEN and SYDVKM. The CDR3 spells CASSLPTSGTDTQYF. The DNA of the CDR3 is TGTGCCAGCAGTTTACCCACTAGCGGCACAGATACGCAGTATTTT.

The rearrangement uses TRBV2 and TRBJ2-1; 10 bases map to TRBD2. V shed 4 bases and J 9 bases; nucleotides not matched to a gene: 3. Looked up from germline, CDR1 is SNHLY and CDR2 is FYNNEI. The CDR3 contains 13 residues. CDR3 region: CASSVLAGTEQFF. The DNA of the CDR3 is TGTGCCAGCAGTGTACTAGCGGGAACTGAGCAGTTCTTC.

The chain uses TRBV2 and TRBJ1-1; no firm D call. Germline V gives CDR1 SNHLY, CDR2 FYNNEI. Trimming took 7 bases from V and 0 from J, leaving 12 bases between them. The CDR3 is made up of 14 amino acids. The CDR3 region has the DNA TGTGCCAGCACTCTCGGGATCATGAACACTGAAGCTTTCTTT. Amino acid sequence: CASTLGIMNTEAFF.

This chain joins TRBV29-1 and TRBJ1-1, with TRBD1 matching over 7 bases. The CDR3 sequence is 13 residues long. Germline CDR1 and CDR2: SQVTM and ANQGSEA. V lost 7 bases, J lost 0 bases, and 5 bases stayed unmatched. Here the CDR3 reads CSGRGQMNTEAFF. The CDR3 DNA reads as TGCAGCGGCCGGGGACAGATGAACACTGAAGCTTTCTTT.

The chain recombines TRBV15 with TRBJ1-2; D uncertain. Germline CDR1 is LNHNV and CDR2 is YYDKDF (reference sequence). The germline V and J ends were trimmed by 0 bases and 6 bases, with 11 bases remaining between them. The CDR3 contains 14 residues. CDR3 nucleotide sequence: TGTGCCACCAGCAGAGAGAACAGAATAGATGGCTACACCTTC. Translated, it gives CATSRENRIDGYTF. The full variable domain, rest sourced from reference TRBV15 and TRBJ1-2, is DAMVIQNPRYQVTQFGKPVTLSCSQTLNHNVMYWYQQKSSQAPKLLFHYYDKDFNNEADTPDNFQSRRPNTSFCFLDIRSPGLGDTAMYLCATSRENRIDGYTFGSGTRLTVV.

This sequence joins TRBV19 and TRBJ2-7, with D unclear. The CDR3 runs to 14 residues. V gave up 3 bases and J gave up 2 bases, with 11 bases separating them. Germline V gene data show CDR1 as LNHDA and CDR2 as SQIVND (reference sequence). CDR3 sequence reads: CASSIGSSAYEQYF. Written as DNA, the CDR3 is TGTGCCAGTAGTATCGGTTCGTCGGCCTACGAGCAGTACTTC. The variable domain in full, completed from reference TRBV19 and TRBJ2-7, reads DGGITQSPKYLFRKEGQNVTLSCEQNLNHDAMYWYRQDPGQGLRLIYYSQIVNDFQKGDIAEGYSVSREKKESFPLTVTSAQKNPTAFYLCASSIGSSAYEQYFGPGTRLTVT.

The chain carries TRBV4-1 and TRBJ1-3; weak D call: TRBD1 (6 bases). Germline V lookup: CDR1 MGHRA, CDR2 YSYEKL. CDR3 length: 15 amino acids. V lost 2 bases and J lost 6, with 14 bases in between. CDR3 sequence reads: CASSQPDRIENTIYF. DNA of the CDR3: TGCGCCAGCAGCCAACCTGACAGGATTGAAAACACCATATATTTT.

V usage is TRBV7-9 and J usage is TRBJ2-3, with 7 bases that match TRBD2. CDR1 and CDR2 from the germline V gene are SEHNR and FQNEAQ (reference sequence). The ends lost 3 bases at V and 2 bases at J; junction bases unmatched: 5. The CDR3 covers 15 residues. For the CDR3, the DNA is TGTGCCAGCAGCTTTGGGACTACCCTCACAGATACGCAGTATTTT. This translates into CASSFGTTLTDTQYF.

This clone appeared a single time. The chain employs TRBV5-1 and TRBJ2-7, with TRBD2 as a possible D gene (5 bases). Germline V lookup: CDR1 SGHRS, CDR2 YFSETQ. V was shortened by 1 base and J by 3 bases, with 17 bases between the two germline ends. The CDR3 covers 16 residues. The CDR3 coding sequence is TGCGCCAGCAGCTTGCCCTCCGGGAAGATGATCTACGAGCAGTACTTC. Translating gives CASSLPSGKMIYEQYF.

The V and J genes are TRBV5-5 and TRBJ2-5, with TRBD1 matching over 8 bases. With V trimmed by 4 bases and J by 5 bases, 7 bases remained unmatched. This CDR3 has 14 amino acids. Germline V gives CDR1 SGHKS, CDR2 YYEKEE (reference sequence). CDR3 amino acids: CASSRQGYQETQYF. CDR3 bases: TGTGCCAGCAGCCGACAGGGGTATCAGGAGACCCAGTACTTC.